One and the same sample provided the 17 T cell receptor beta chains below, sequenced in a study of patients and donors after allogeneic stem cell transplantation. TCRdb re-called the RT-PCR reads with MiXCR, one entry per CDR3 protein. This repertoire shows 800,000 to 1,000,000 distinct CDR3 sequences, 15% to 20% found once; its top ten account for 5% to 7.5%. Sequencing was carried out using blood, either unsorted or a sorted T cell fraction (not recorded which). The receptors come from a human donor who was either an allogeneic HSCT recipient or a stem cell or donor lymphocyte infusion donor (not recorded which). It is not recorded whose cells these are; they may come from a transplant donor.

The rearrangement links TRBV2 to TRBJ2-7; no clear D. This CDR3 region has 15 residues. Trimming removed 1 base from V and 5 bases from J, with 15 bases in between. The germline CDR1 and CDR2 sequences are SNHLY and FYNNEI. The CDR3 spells CASSEEGSSRHEQYF. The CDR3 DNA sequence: TGTGCCAGCAGTGAAGAGGGATCCAGCAGGCACGAGCAGTACTTC.

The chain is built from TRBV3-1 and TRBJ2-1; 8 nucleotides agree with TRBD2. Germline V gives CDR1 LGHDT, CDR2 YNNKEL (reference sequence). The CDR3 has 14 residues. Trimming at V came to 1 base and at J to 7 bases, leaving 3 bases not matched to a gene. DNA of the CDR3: TGTGCCAGCAGCCAAGTAGCGGGGTTGAATGAGCAGTTCTTC. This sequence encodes CASSQVAGLNEQFF.

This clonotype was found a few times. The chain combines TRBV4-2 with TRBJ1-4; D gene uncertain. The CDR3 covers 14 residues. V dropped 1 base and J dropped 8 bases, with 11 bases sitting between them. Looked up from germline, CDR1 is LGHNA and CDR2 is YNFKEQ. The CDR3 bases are TGTGCCAGCAGCCAAGGGGTTGTGGGGGAAAAACTGTTTTTT. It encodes CASSQGVVGEKLFF.

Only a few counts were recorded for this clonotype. In DNA form, the CDR3 reads TGTGCCAGCAGTGGGCTAGCGGCGAGCACAGATACGCAGTATTTT. Its protein product is CASSGLAASTDTQYF. The chain is built from TRBV6-1 and TRBJ2-3, with TRBD2 matching 7 bases. Germline V gene data show CDR1 as MNHNS and CDR2 as SASEGT. This CDR3 comprises 15 residues. V shed 4 bases, J shed 0 bases, and the junction held 4 bases outside the gene matches.

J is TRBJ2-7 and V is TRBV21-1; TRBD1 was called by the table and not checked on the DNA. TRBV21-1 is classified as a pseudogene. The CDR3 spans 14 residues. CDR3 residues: CASSNDRGLGEQYF. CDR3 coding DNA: TGTGCCAGCAGCAACGACAGGGGGTTGGGCGAGCAGTACTTC.

The CDR3 bases are TGTGCCAGCAGCTTACAACAGGCTAGCGGTAGGACGTTGTCCTACGAGCAGTACTTC. This translates into CASSLQQASGRTLSYEQYF. The genes are TRBV11-1 and TRBJ2-7; 7 bases are a match to TRBD2. The CDR3 is 19 residues long. Germline values: CDR1 SGHAT, CDR2 FQDESV (reference sequence). V was clipped by 2 bases and J by 1 base; unmatched bases: 17.

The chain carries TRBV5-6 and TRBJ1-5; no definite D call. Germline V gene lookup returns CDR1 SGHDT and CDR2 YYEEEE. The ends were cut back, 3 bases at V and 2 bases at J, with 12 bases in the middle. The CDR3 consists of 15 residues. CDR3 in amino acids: CASSSRENGNQPQHF. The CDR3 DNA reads TGTGCCAGCAGCTCGAGAGAAAATGGCAATCAGCCCCAGCATTTT.

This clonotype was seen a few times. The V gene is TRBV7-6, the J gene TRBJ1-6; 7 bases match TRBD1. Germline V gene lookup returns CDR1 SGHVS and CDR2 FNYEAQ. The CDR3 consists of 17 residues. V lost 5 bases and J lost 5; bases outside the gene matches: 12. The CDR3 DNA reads TGTGCCAGCAGCGATCGGGGACAGCGCACCAATAATTCACCCCTCCACTTT. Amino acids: CASSDRGQRTNNSPLHF.

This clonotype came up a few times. The CDR3 protein is CASSQDPPLAVLSTDTQYF. DNA for the CDR3: TGCGCCAGCAGCCAAGACCCCCCACTAGCTGTGCTTAGCACAGATACGCAGTATTTT. J is TRBJ2-3 and V is TRBV4-3; D may be TRBD2 (6 bases). V dropped 0 bases and J dropped 0 bases, with 19 bases sitting between them. Germline CDR1 LGHNA, CDR2 YSLEER. The CDR3 has 19 amino acids.

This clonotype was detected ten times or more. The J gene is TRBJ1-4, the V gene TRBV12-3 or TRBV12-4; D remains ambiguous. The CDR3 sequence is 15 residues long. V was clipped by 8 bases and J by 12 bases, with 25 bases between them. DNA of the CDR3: TGTGCCAGCGCTAAGGGTAGGGAACGAAACGGGGAACTGTTTTTT. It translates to CASAKGRERNGELFF.

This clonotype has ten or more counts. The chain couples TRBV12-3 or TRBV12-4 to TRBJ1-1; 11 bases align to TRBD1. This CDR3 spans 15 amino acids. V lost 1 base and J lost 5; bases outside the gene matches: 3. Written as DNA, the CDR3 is TGTGCCAGCAGTTTAGGAGGGACAGGGGGGACTGAAGCTTTCTTT. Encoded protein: CASSLGGTGGTEAFF.

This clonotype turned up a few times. The CDR3 DNA reads TGCGCCAGCAGCTTGATTACCGACAGTTCCTACGAGCAGTACTTC. This encodes CASSLITDSSYEQYF. This chain links TRBV5-1 with TRBJ2-7, with D possibly matching TRBD1 (5 bases). V was cut by 1 base and J by 1 base, with 12 bases left in between. The germline CDR1 and CDR2 sequences are SGHRS and YFSETQ. This CDR3 is 15 amino acids long.

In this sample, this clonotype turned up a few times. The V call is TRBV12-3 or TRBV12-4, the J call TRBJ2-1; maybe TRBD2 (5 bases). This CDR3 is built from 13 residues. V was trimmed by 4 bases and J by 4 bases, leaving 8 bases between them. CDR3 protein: CASSWRAYNEQFF. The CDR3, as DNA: TGTGCCAGCAGTTGGCGGGCTTACAATGAGCAGTTCTTC.

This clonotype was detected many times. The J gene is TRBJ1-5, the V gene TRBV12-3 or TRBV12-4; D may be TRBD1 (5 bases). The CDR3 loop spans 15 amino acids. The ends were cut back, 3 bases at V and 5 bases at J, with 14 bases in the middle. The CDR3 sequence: CASSFGTPGYQPQHF. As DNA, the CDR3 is TGTGCCAGCAGTTTCGGGACCCCGGGCTATCAGCCCCAGCATTTT.

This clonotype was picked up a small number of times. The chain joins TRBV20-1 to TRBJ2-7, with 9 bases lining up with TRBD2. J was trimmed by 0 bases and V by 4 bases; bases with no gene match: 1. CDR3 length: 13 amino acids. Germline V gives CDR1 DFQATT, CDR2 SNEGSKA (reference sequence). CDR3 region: CSATSGASYEQYF. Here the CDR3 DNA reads TGCAGTGCTACTAGCGGGGCCTCCTACGAGCAGTACTTC.

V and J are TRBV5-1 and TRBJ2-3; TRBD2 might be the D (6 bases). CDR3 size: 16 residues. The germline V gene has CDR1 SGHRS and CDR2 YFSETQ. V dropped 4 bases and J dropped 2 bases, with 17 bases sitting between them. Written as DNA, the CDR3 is TGCGCCAGCAGCCCGGGACTCGCCACATACACAGATACGCAGTATTTT. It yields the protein CASSPGLATYTDTQYF.

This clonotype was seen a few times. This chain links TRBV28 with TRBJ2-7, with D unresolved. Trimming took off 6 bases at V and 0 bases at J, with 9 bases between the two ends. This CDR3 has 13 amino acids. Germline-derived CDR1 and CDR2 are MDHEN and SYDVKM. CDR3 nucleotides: TGTGCCAGCAGGATGGACGCCTCCTACGAGCAGTACTTC. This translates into CASRMDASYEQYF.